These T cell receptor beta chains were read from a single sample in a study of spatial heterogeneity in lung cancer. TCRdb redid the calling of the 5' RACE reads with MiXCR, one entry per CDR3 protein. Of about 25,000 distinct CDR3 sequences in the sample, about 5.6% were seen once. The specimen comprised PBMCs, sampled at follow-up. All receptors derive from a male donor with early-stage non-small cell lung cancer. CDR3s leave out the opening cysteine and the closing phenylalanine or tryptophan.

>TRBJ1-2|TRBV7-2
ASNPGLRDGYT
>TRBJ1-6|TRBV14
ASSQAVPPLH
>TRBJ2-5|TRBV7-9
ASSLVGTGLQETQY
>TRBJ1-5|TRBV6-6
ASSYPPGLSNQPQH
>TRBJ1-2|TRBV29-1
SVDLGDGYT
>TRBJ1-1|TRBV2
ASRGGYNTEAF
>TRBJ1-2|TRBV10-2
ASSVGIGPADGYT
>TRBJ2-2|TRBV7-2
ASSSDGLGELF
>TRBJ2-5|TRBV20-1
SASVRLAGSETQY
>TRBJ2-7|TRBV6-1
ATDRGEGSYEQY
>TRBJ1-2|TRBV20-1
SARAQYEDRGDGYT
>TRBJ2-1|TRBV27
ATSGLTYNEQF
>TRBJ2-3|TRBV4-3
ASSQDLAGVGDTQY
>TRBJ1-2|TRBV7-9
ASSPTTGGGHGYT
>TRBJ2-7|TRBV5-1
ASSTWTGDNYEQY